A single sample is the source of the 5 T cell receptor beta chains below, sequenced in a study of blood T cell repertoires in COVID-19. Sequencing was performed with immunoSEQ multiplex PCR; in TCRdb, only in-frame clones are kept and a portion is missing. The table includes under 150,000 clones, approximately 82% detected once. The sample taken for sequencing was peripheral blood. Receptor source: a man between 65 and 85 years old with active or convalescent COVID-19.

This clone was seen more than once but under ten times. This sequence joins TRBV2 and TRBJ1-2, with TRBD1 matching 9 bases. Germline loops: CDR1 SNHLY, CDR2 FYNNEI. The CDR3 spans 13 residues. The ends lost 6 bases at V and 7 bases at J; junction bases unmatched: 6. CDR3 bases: TGTGCCAGCAGGGTGGACAGGGGAAGTGGCTACACCTTC. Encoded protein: CASRVDRGSGYTF.

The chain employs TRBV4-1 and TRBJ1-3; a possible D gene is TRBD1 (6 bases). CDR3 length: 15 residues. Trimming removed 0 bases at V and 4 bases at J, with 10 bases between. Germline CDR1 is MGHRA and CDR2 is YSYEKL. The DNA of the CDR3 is TGCGCCAGCAGCCAAGACACAGGGTACGGAAACACCATATATTTT. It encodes CASSQDTGYGNTIYF.

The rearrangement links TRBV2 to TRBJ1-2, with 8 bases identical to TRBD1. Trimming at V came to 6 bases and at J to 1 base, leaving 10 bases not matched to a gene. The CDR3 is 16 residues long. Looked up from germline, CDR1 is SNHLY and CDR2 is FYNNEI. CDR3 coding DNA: TGTGCCAGCAGGGGGACAACCAGGGGGCTTAACTATGGCTACACCTTC. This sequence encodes CASRGTTRGLNYGYTF.

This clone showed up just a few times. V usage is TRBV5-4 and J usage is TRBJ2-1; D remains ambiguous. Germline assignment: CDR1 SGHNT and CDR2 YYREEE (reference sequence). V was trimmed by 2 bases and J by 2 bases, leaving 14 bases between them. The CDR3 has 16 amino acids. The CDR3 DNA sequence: TGTGCCAGCAGCTTAGGCGGCGGTTTAACCTACAATGAGCAGTTCTTC. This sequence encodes CASSLGGGLTYNEQFF.

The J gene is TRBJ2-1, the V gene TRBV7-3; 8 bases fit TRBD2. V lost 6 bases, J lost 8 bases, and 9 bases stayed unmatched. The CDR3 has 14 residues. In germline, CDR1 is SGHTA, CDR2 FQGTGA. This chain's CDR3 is CASRAPGGSYEQFF. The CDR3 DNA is TGTGCCAGCAGGGCGCCGGGAGGGTCGTATGAGCAGTTCTTC.